This T cell receptor (beta chain) was profiled in a study of response to subunit inactivated influenza vaccine (dated 2018 in TCRdb). Broadly, across the study: Deep quantitative T cell receptor repertoire profiling was used in the study to track responses to a trivalent subunit inactivated influenza vaccine.

Preparation of the library involved RT-PCR. Sequencing was carried out with an Illumina HiSeq 2500. The public reads were run again by TCRdb, first through fastp at Q25 and then through MiXCR, and only productive beta chains were kept. Duplicate CDR3 protein sequences are folded into a single record with the most common DNA and genes. The sample table records approximately 160,000 distinct CDR3 sequences; around 10% of these occur just once. The ten top clones hold approximately 39% of the sample. This clonotype has a handful of counts. The clone's antigen remains unknown. No much larger clonotype is one base removed from it; base qualities were not supplied. CDR1 and CDR2, per the germline V gene (reference sequence), are SEHNR and FQNEAQ. The CDR3 spans 15 residues, from the cysteine through the phenylalanine. The kept DNA is CDR3 alone, 45 bases in frame from the first base. The V end gives up 0 bases and the J end 2 bases, leaving 2 bases in the junction not matched to a gene.

Points the paper makes about the study in general: The authors proposed that each seasonal influenza vaccination may bring in only a limited number of new T cells.

The TCR sequence derives from a man in his fifties or sixties who received an inactivated influenza vaccine. Donor details come from another sample of the same person, matched by shared clones. This specimen consisted of CD8+ T cells sorted from PBMCs, obtained approximately 25 months after vaccination. This chain joins TRBV7-9 to TRBJ2-7, and 9 junctional nucleotides match TRBD2. The encoded CDR3 is CASSLALAGPYEQYF. The DNA sequence is given as TGTGCCAGCAGCTTAGCCCTAGCGGGGCCCTACGAGCAGTACTTC.